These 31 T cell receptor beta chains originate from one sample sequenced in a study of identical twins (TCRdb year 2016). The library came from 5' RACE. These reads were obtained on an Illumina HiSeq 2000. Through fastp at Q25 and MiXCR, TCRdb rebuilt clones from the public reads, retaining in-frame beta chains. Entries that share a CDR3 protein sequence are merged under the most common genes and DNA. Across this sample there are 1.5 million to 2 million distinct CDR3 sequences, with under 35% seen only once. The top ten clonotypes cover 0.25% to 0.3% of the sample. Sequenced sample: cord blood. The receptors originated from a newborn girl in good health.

The CDR3: CASSLLPSYGYTF. The CDR3 region has the DNA TGCGCCAGCAGCTTGCTCCCCTCCTATGGCTACACCTTC. The J gene is TRBJ1-2, the V gene TRBV5-1; unclear D gene. Germline-derived CDR1 and CDR2 are SGHRS and YFSETQ. V was clipped by 1 base and J by 4 bases, with 8 bases between them. The CDR3 contains 13 residues.

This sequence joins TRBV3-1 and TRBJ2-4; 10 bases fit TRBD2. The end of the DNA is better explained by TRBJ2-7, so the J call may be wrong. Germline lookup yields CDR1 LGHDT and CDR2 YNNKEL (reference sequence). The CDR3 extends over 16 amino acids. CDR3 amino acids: CASSPRGSGGAYEQYF. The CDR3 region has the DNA TGTGCCAGCAGCCCCAGGGGCAGCGGGGGGGCCTACGAGCAGTACTTC.

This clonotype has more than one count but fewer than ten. The CDR3 loop reads CASSNGTSGIYNEQFF. CDR3 DNA: TGTGCCAGCAGTAACGGGACTAGCGGGATTTACAATGAGCAGTTCTTC. The chain links TRBV28 to TRBJ2-1; 13 bases agree with TRBD2. Looked up from germline, CDR1 is MDHEN and CDR2 is SYDVKM. Trimming cost V 5 bases and J 4 bases; bases outside gene matches: 5. CDR3 length: 16 residues.

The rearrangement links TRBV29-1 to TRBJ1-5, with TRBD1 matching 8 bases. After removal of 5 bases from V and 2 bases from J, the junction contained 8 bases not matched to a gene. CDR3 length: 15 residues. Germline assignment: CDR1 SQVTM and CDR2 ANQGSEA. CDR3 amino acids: CSVSIQGGGNQPQHF. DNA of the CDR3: TGCAGCGTTTCGATACAGGGGGGCGGCAATCAGCCCCAGCATTTT.

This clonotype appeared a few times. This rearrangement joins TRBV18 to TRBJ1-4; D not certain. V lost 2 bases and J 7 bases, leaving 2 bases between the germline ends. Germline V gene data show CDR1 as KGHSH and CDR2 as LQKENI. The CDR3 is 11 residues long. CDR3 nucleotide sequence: TGTGCCAGCTCACCATCTGAAAAACTGTTTTTT. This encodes CASSPSEKLFF.

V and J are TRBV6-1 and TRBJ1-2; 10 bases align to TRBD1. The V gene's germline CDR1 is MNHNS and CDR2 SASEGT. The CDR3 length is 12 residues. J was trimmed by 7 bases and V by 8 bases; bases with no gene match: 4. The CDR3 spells CASGGQGFGYTF. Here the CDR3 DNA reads TGTGCCAGCGGGGGACAGGGGTTTGGCTACACCTTC.

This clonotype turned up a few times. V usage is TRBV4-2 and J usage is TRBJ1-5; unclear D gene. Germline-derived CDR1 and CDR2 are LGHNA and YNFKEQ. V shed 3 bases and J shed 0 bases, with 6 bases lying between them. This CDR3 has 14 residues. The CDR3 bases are TGTGCCAGCAGCCAGAGGGTTAGCAATCAGCCCCAGCATTTT. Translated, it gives CASSQRVSNQPQHF.

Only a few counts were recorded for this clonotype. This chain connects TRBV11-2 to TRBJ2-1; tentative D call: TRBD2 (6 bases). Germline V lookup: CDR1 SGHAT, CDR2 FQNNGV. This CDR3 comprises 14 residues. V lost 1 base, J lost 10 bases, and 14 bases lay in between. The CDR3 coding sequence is TGTGCCAGCAGCTTAGTCGGTGGCGGGGTGGAGCAGTTCTTC. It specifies CASSLVGGGVEQFF. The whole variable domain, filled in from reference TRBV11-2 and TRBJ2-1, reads EAGVAQSPRYKIIEKRQSVAFWCNPISGHATLYWYQQILGQGPKLLIQFQNNGVVDDSQLPKDRFSAERLKGVDSTLKIQPAKLEDSAVYLCASSLVGGGVEQFFGPGTRLTVL.

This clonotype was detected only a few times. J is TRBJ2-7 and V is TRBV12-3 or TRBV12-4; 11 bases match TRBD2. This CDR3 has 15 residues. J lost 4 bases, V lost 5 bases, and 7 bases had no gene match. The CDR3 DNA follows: TGTGCCAGCAGTGCGGTTCCTAGCGGGGGGTACGAGCAGTACTTC. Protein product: CASSAVPSGGYEQYF.

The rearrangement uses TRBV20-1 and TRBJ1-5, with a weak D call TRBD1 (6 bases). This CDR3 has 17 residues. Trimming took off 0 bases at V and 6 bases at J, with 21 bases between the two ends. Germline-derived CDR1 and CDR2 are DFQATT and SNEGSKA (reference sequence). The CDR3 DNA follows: TGCAGTGCTAGAGATATAGACGGGGGCGGCCTAGGTCAGCCCCAGCATTTT. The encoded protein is CSARDIDGGGLGQPQHF.

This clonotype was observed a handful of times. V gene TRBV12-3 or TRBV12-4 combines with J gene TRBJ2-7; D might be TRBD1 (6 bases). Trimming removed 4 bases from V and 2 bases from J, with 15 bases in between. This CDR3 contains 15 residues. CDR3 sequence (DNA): TGTGCCAGCAGTTCAGTTCCGACAGGCGCCTACGAGCAGTACTTC. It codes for CASSSVPTGAYEQYF.

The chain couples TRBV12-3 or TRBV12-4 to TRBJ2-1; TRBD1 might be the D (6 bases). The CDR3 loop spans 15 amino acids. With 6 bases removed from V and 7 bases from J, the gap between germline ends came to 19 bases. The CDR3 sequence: CASRAGQWLSNEQFF. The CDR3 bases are TGTGCCAGCAGGGCCGGACAGTGGTTGAGTAATGAGCAGTTCTTC.

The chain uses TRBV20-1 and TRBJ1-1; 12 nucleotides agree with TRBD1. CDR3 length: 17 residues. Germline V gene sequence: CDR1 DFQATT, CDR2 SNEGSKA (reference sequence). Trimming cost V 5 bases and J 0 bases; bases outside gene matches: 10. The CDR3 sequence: CSAGAPGQGALNTEAFF. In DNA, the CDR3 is TGCAGTGCTGGTGCCCCGGGACAGGGGGCTTTGAACACTGAAGCTTTCTTT.

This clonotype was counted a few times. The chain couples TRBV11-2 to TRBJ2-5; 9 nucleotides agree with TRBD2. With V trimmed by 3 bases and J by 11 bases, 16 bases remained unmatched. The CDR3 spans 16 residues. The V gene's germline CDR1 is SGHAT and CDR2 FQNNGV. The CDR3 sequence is CASSLALAGRRFSQYF. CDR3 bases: TGTGCCAGCAGCTTGGCACTAGCGGGTCGGAGGTTCTCGCAGTACTTC.

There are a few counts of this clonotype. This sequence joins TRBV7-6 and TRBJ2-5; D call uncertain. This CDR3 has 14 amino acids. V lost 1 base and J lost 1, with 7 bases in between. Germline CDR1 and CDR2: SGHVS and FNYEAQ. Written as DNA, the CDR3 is TGTGCCAGCAGCTTAGATTTCCGCCAAGAGACCCAGTACTTC. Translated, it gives CASSLDFRQETQYF.

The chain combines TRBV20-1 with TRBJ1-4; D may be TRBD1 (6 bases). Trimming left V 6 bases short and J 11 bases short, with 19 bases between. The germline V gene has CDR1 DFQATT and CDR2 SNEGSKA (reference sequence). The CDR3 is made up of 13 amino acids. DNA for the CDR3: TGCAGTGCCCCCGGGGGGGCGGGTTGGAAACTGTTTTTT. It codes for CSAPGGAGWKLFF.

In DNA form, the CDR3 reads TGTGCCAGCAGTTTATTTAGCGCCTACAATGAGCAGTTCTTC. The encoded protein is CASSLFSAYNEQFF. This rearrangement joins TRBV27 to TRBJ2-1; perhaps TRBD2 as D (5 bases). V lost 1 base and J lost 2, with 6 bases in between. Germline values: CDR1 MNHEY, CDR2 SMNVEV (reference sequence). The CDR3 runs 14 residues.

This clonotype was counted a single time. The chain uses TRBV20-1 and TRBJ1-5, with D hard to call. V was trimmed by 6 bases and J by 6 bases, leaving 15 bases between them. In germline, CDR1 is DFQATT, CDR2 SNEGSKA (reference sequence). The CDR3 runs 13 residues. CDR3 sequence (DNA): TGCAGTGCCCACCCGGTATCAGGTCAGCCCCAGCATTTT. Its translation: CSAHPVSGQPQHF.

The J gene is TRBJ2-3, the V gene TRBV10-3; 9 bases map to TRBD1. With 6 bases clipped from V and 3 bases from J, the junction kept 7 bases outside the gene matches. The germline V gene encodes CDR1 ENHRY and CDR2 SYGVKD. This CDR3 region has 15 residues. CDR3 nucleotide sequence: TGTGCCATCAGATTACAGGGGGCTGAGACAGATACGCAGTATTTT. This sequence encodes CAIRLQGAETDTQYF.

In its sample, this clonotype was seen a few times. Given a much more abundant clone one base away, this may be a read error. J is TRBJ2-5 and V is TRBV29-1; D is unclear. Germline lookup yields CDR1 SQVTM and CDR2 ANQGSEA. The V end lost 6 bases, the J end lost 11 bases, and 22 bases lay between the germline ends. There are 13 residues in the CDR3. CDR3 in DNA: TGCAGCGTGGCTATGGACCCTAAGTCTGAGCAGTACTTC. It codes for CSVAMDPKSEQYF.

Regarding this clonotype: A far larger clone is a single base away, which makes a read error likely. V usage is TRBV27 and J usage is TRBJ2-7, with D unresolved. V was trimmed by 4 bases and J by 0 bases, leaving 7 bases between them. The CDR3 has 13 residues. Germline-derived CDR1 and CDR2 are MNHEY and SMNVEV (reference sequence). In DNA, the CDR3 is TGTGCCAGCAGTTCAGCCCTCTCCTACGAGCAGTACTTC. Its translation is CASSSALSYEQYF.

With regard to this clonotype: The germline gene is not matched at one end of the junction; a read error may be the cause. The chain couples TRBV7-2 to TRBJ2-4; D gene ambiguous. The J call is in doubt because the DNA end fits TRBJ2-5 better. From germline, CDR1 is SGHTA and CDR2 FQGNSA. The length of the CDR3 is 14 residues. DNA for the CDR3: TGTGCCGGCAGCTTGTACTCCACCCAAGAGACCCAGTACTTC. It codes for CAGSLYSTQETQYF.

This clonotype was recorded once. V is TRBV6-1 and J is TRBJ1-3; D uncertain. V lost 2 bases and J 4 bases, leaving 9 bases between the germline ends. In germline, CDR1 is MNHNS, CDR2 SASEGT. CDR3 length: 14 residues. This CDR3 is CASSEHTRGNTIYF. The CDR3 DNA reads TGTGCCAGCAGTGAACATACCAGAGGAAACACCATATATTTT.

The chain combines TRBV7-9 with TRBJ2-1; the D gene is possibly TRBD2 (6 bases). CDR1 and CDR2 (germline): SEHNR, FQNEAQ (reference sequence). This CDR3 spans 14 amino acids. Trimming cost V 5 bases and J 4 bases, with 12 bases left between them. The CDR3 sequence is CASSPRLGYNEQFF. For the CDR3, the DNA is TGTGCCAGCAGCCCCCGACTAGGTTACAATGAGCAGTTCTTC. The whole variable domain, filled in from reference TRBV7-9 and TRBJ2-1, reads DTGVSQNPRHKITKRGQNVTFRCDPISEHNRLYWYRQTLGQGPEFLTYFQNEAQLEKSRLLSDRFSAERPKGSFSTLEIQRTEQGDSAMYLCASSPRLGYNEQFFGPGTRLTVL.

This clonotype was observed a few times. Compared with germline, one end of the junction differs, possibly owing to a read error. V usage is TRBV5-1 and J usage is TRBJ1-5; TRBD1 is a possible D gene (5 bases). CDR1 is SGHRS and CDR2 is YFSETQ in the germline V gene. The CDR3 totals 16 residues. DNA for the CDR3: TGTGCCAGCAGCTTAGGTACAGGTTATAGCAATCAGCCCCAGCATTTT. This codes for CASSLGTGYSNQPQHF.

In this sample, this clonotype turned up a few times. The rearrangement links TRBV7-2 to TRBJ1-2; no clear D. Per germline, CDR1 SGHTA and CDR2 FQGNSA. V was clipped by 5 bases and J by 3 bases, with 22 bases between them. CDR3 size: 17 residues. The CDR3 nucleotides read TGTGCCAGCAGCCCACAACCTTCCGGCGGCTGGGACTATGGCTACACCTTC. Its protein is CASSPQPSGGWDYGYTF.

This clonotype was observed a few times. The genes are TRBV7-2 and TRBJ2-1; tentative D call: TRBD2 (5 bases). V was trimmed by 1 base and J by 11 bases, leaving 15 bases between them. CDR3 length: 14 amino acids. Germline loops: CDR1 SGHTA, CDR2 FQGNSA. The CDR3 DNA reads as TGTGCCAGCAGCTTAGAGACCAGACTAAGGAAGCAGTTCTTC. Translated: CASSLETRLRKQFF.

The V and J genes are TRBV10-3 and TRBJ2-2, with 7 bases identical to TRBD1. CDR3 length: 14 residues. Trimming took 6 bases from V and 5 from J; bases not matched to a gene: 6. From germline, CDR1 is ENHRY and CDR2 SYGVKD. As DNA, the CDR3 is TGTGCCATCAGCAGGGGACAGACTACCGGGGAGCTGTTTTTT. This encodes CAISRGQTTGELFF.

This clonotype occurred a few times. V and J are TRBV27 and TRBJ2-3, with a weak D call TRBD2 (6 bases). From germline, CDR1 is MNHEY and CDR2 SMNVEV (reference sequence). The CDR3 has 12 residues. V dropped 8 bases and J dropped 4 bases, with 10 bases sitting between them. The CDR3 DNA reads TGTGCCAGCGGGAGGTGGGCAGATACGCAGTATTTT. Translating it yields CASGRWADTQYF.

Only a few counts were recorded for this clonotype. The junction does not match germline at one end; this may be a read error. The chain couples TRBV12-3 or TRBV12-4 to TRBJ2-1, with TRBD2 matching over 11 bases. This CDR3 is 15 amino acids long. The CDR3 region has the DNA TGTTCCAGCAGTCCGGGACTAGCGGAGGGGAATGAGCAGTTCTTC. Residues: CSSSPGLAEGNEQFF.

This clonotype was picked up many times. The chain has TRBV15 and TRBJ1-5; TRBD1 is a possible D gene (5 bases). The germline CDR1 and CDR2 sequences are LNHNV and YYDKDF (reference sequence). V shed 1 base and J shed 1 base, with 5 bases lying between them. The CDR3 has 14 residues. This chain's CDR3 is CATSRGDSNQPQHF. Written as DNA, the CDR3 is TGTGCCACCAGCAGAGGGGACAGCAATCAGCCCCAGCATTTT.